Below, 20 T cell receptor beta chains from the same sample are listed, as sequenced in a study of CXCR3-negative and CXCR3-positive naive CD8 T cells. UMI-labeled 5' RACE TRB cDNA libraries were prepared from the cells. Using the 5' RACE reads, TCRdb records one entry per CDR3 protein without DNA. The sample has tens of thousands of distinct CDR3 sequences; the top ten hold roughly 1.5%. The sequenced sample consisted of naive CXCR3- CD8+ T cells from blood. The subset denotes: CD45RO-CCR7+CD27+CD95- naive CD8+ T cells lacking CXCR3 (TNR3-). The receptors shown here come from a human donor in good health. Some clones in this sample may be carry-over from other donors' samples.

V usage is TRBV7-9 and J usage is TRBJ2-3. Germline values: CDR1 SEHNR, CDR2 FQNEAQ (reference sequence). The CDR3 totals 13 residues. This CDR3 is CASQMGSADTQYF.

The chain couples TRBV5-1 to TRBJ1-2. This CDR3 comprises 15 residues. Germline CDR1 and CDR2: SGHRS and YFSETQ. CDR3 protein: CASSPLRENIYGYTF.

This chain uses TRBV28 with TRBJ1-2; TCRdb's D call, TRBD1, is unchecked because there is no DNA. CDR3 size: 13 residues. Germline lookup yields CDR1 MDHEN and CDR2 SYDVKM. The CDR3 reads CASTPEVWGGYTF.

V and J are TRBV9 and TRBJ1-5; the D call from TCRdb, TRBD1, cannot be confirmed without DNA. The CDR3 totals 15 residues. Germline V gene data show CDR1 as SGDLS and CDR2 as YYNGEE. The CDR3 spells CASSVGDSFNQPQHF. The full variable domain, with the rest looked up from reference TRBV9 and TRBJ1-5, is DSGVTQTPKHLITATGQRVTLRCSPRSGDLSVYWYQQSLDQGLQFLIQYYNGEERAKGNILERFSAQQFPDLHSELNLSSLELGDSALYFCASSVGDSFNQPQHFGDGTRLSIL.

The chain recombines TRBV28 with TRBJ2-3; the D call from TCRdb, TRBD1, cannot be confirmed without DNA. From germline, CDR1 is MDHEN and CDR2 SYDVKM. The CDR3 spans 15 residues. CDR3 loop: CASSQPGHPTDTQYF.

The chain joins TRBV28 to TRBJ2-1; TCRdb's D call of TRBD2 is untestable without DNA. Germline CDR1 reads MDHEN; CDR2 reads SYDVKM. The CDR3 extends over 14 amino acids. Here the CDR3 reads CASSGLAGDNEQFF. The complete variable domain, with remaining parts taken from reference TRBV28 and TRBJ2-1, reads DVKVTQSSRYLVKRTGEKVFLECVQDMDHENMFWYRQDPGLGLRLIYFSYDVKMKEKGDIPEGYSVSREKKERFSLILESASTNQTSMYLCASSGLAGDNEQFFGPGTRLTVL.

The rearrangement joins TRBV12-3 or TRBV12-4 to TRBJ2-5; TCRdb gives TRBD1 as the D gene, but with no DNA this cannot be confirmed. The CDR3 consists of 14 residues. This chain's CDR3 is CASSLRGVGETQYF.

This chain uses TRBV7-9 with TRBJ1-5; there is no DNA to check the TCRdb D call of TRBD1. Germline lookup yields CDR1 SEHNR and CDR2 FQNEAQ (reference sequence). CDR3 length: 15 amino acids. CDR3 amino acids: CASSPPGQADQPQHF.

The chain links TRBV20-1 to TRBJ2-1; the D call of TRBD1 rests on TCRdb alone, since no DNA is present to check it. CDR1 and CDR2 (germline): DFQATT, SNEGSKA (reference sequence). The CDR3 runs to 13 residues. The CDR3 is CSANPSDSQEQFF.

The chain links TRBV28 to TRBJ2-2; TCRdb lists TRBD2, though no DNA is available to test this call. The CDR3 is 15 amino acids. Germline assignment: CDR1 MDHEN and CDR2 SYDVKM. The CDR3 spells CASRIAGANTGELFF.

By frequency, this clonotype registers medium-sized. This CDR3 is CAISLGTDAYNEQFF. J is TRBJ2-1 and V is TRBV10-3; the TCRdb D gene call, TRBD1, has no DNA to confirm it. CDR3 length: 15 amino acids. CDR1 ENHRY and CDR2 SYGVKD come from the germline V gene.

The rearrangement links TRBV28 to TRBJ2-2. Germline V gene lookup returns CDR1 MDHEN and CDR2 SYDVKM. The CDR3 sequence is 12 residues long. CDR3 protein: CASRGITGELFF. The whole variable domain, filled in from reference TRBV28 and TRBJ2-2, reads DVKVTQSSRYLVKRTGEKVFLECVQDMDHENMFWYRQDPGLGLRLIYFSYDVKMKEKGDIPEGYSVSREKKERFSLILESASTNQTSMYLCASRGITGELFFGEGSRLTVL.

This chain connects TRBV6-2 or TRBV6-3 to TRBJ2-7. This CDR3 has 12 amino acids. Germline CDR1 is MNHEY and CDR2 is SVGEGT. The CDR3 reads CASSYSTHEQYF.

V gene TRBV12-3 or TRBV12-4 combines with J gene TRBJ2-5; TCRdb calls TRBD2, which cannot be checked without DNA. This CDR3 contains 17 residues. This chain's CDR3 is CASSLTTGLAGRGTQYF.

V gene TRBV7-2 combines with J gene TRBJ2-3; the TCRdb call, TRBD2, lacks DNA for checking. Germline lookup yields CDR1 SGHTA and CDR2 FQGNSA. There are 16 residues in the CDR3. CDR3 residues: CASSLVPSGGVFVQYF.

V gene TRBV27 combines with J gene TRBJ1-2. The CDR3 sequence is 15 residues long. CDR1 is MNHEY, CDR2 SMNVEV, per germline (reference sequence). This CDR3 reads CASSLKDSGYYGYTF.

The genes are TRBV29-1 and TRBJ2-2; checking the TCRdb D call of TRBD2 is not possible without DNA. This CDR3 is built from 13 residues. CDR1 and CDR2 (germline): SQVTM, ANQGSEA. The CDR3 region is CSVPAGGPRELFF.

This chain connects TRBV4-1 to TRBJ2-2; TCRdb's D call, TRBD2, is unchecked because there is no DNA. Germline loops: CDR1 MGHRA, CDR2 YSYEKL. There are 21 residues in the CDR3. The CDR3 loop is CASSLPIGLAGVTINTGELFF.

V gene TRBV25-1 combines with J gene TRBJ1-2. The length of the CDR3 is 13 residues. Germline V gives CDR1 MGHDK, CDR2 SYGVNS. The CDR3 sequence is CASSETANYGYTF.

This clonotype counts as medium-sized (0.01 to 0.1%) by frequency. The rearrangement uses TRBV7-6 and TRBJ2-7. CDR1 and CDR2 from the germline V gene are SGHVS and FNYEAQ. The CDR3 loop spans 15 amino acids. CDR3 sequence: CASSLVEGSSYEQYF.